This T cell receptor beta chain was identified in a study of blood T cell repertoires in COVID-19. Assay used: immunoSEQ multiplex PCR; TCRdb lists only in-frame clones, some missing. The repertoire holds some 490,000 clones, 70% to 90% seen once, with 7% to 10% in the top ten. The CDR3 extends over 16 amino acids. Germline CDR1 reads MDHEN; CDR2 reads SYDVKM. The V and J ends lost 3 bases and 4 bases, in that order; junction bases with no gene match: 8. V usage is TRBV28 and J usage is TRBJ2-5, with 10 bases aligning to TRBD2. Sequencing was carried out using PBMCs or T cells enriched from blood (not recorded which). The sequence was collected from a woman in her fifties or sixties who had recovered from COVID-19. The CDR3, as DNA: TGTGCCAGCAGTTTCCTCGGACTAGCGGAGGGAGAGACCCAGTACTTC. This codes for CASSFLGLAEGETQYF.